This T cell receptor (beta chain) was retrieved from a study of cytomegalovirus exposure and HLA in healthy donors. In the study overall: When over 300 donors were genotyped, approximately 81% of them were found to fall in the Caucasian-associated ancestry cluster.

PCR amplification relied on 60 Vbeta primers (plus 13 Jbeta primers). Sequenced by immunoSEQ multiplex PCR; TCRdb stores in-frame clones only, minus some. The sample consists of under 200,000 clones, 80% to 90% of them appearing once. Turning to this clone: The antigen remains unidentified.

The CDR3 consists of 14 residues. Unmatched junction bases numbered 7, after V lost 4 bases and J lost 3 bases. Germline V gene sequence: CDR1 SGDLS, CDR2 YYNGEE. Findings and limits, study-wide: DRB1 showed the most TCR associations and HLA-C the fewest in a later analysis, as rates varied by HLA locus. Later analysis showed most CMV-associated TCR beta chains appearing HLA-restricted.

The specimen was PBMCs. The chain has TRBV9 and TRBJ2-7, with 7 bases that match TRBD2. The TCR comes from a woman aged 25 to 39 in good health and CMV-seronegative. CDR3 sequence (DNA): TGTGCCAGCAGCCCGCCGGGGGGTGGCTACGAGCAGTACTTC. This gives the protein CASSPPGGGYEQYF. The variable domain in full, completed from reference TRBV9 and TRBJ2-7, reads DSGVTQTPKHLITATGQRVTLRCSPRSGDLSVYWYQQSLDQGLQFLIQYYNGEERAKGNILERFSAQQFPDLHSELNLSSLELGDSALYFCASSPPGGGYEQYFGPGTRLTVT.